This TCR beta chain was found in a study of shared T cell receptors in the human thymus. This CDR3 is built from 14 residues. Trimming pared 0 bases from V and 3 bases from J, leaving 9 bases between. Germline V gene lookup returns CDR1 SGHNT and CDR2 YYREEE (reference sequence). Libraries were prepared by immunoSEQ multiplex PCR; TCRdb keeps only in-frame clonotypes and omits some of them. The sample gives 700,000 or so clones, approximately 85% of which show up once; around 0.0099% is in the top ten. The sample was also reused in another study, on human thymus T cells. That study adds: Each of the donors was a healthy Finnish infant who was undergoing open corrective cardiac surgery for congenital heart defects. Obtained as resections during corrective heart surgery, the thymus tissue was then studied. Gene usage for V and J segments appeared biased in thymic and blood repertoires. Thymic repertoires overlap heavily among unrelated individuals, related research has reported.

V is TRBV5-4 and J is TRBJ2-5; the D is unclear. The TCR originated in a girl less than two years old with a congenital heart defect. The sequencing input was thymocytes. CDR3 in DNA: TGTGCCAGCAGCTTGGGGGCAGCCGAAGAGACCCAGTACTTC. Its protein product is CASSLGAAEETQYF.